What follows is one T cell receptor (beta chain) and its context. Antigen: not known. The data were obtained in a study of T cells in Graves' hyperthyroidism and ophthalmopathy. Study overall: Peripheral blood sampling occurred at initial diagnosis, before any treatment. Study-wide points: Also found in blood were most expanded thyroid clonotypes above 0.001. A model built on 13 V-J features separated ophthalmopathy from stable hyperthyroidism.

The CDR3 sequence is 16 residues long. CDR1 SGHVS and CDR2 FNYEAQ come from the germline V gene. V shed 6 bases, J shed 1 base, and the junction held 5 bases outside the gene matches. Researchers amplified the TCR beta CDR3 regions from RNA transcripts. Researchers ran a first-round RT-PCR on the TCR CDR3 using the HTBI primer set. TCRdb reprocessed the multiplex PCR reads with MiXCR, giving one entry per CDR3 protein. The repertoire holds hundreds of thousands of distinct CDR3 sequences, about 35% seen once, with around 31% in the top ten. The sequence was obtained from a woman in her thirties or forties with Graves' hyperthyroidism. This chain links TRBV7-6 with TRBJ2-5; 13 nucleotides agree with TRBD2. Material: blood. The CDR3 nucleotides read TGTGCCAGCAGTCTGACTAGCGGGGGGTTCCAAGAGACCCAGTACTTC. It is translated as CASSLTSGGFQETQYF.